This TCR beta chain emerged from a study of T-cell memory formation after mild COVID-19. Study-wide context: The two donors had largely donor-specific TCR clusters. The study, taken as a whole, reports: Some clones that responded were present in memory (sampled pre-infection), which suggests cross-reactive memory joined.

Constant-segment primers were used for 5'RACE, and the resulting TCR alpha and TCR beta cDNA libraries carried sample barcodes and UMIs. Each CDR3 protein gets one entry after TCRdb re-called the 5' RACE reads with MiXCR. The top ten hold 42% of the sample, which has some 88,000 distinct CDR3 sequences, more than 20% seen once. From germline, CDR1 is SGHRS and CDR2 YFSETQ. J lost 4 bases, V lost 0 bases, and 7 bases had no gene match. The CDR3 has 16 amino acids. As to this clonotype: Its antigen is unknown.

Material: PBMCs or a T cell subset sorted from them (not recorded which). The V gene is TRBV5-1, the J gene TRBJ2-3, with 8 positions matching TRBD1. The clonotype was recovered from a man between 18 and 29 years old who had mild COVID-19 (a few samples of this study predate the infection). Cell type and time point are not known. CDR3 in amino acids: CASSLGPWTGSDTQYF. CDR3 in DNA: TGCGCCAGCAGCTTGGGACCTTGGACAGGGTCAGATACGCAGTATTTT.